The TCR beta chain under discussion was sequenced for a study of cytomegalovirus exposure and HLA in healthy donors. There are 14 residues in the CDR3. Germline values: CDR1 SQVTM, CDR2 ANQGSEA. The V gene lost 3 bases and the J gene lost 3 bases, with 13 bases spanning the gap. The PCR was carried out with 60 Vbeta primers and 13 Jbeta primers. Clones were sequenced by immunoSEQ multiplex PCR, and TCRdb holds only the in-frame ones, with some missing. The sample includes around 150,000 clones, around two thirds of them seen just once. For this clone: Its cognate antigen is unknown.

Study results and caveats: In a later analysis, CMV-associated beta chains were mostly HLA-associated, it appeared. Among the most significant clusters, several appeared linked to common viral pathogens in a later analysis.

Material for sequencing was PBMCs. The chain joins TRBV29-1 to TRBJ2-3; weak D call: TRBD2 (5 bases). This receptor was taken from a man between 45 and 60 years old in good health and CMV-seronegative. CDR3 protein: CSVDGVPGTDTQYF. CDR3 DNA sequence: TGCAGCGTTGATGGGGTCCCGGGGACAGATACGCAGTATTTT.